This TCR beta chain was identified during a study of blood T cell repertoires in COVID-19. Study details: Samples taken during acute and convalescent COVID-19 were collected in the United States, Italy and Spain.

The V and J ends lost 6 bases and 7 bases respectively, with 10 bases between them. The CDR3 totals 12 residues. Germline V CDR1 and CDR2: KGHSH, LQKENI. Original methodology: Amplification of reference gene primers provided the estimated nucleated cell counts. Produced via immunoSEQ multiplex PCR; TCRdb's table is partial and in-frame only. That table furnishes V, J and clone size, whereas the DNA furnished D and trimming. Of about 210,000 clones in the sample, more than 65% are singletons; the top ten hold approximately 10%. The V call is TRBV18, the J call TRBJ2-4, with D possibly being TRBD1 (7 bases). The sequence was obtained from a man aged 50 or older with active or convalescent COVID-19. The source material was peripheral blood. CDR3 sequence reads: CASSPGGNIQYF. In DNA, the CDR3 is TGTGCCAGCTCCCCAGGGGGGAACATTCAGTACTTC.